The TCR beta chain under discussion was sequenced for a study of OX40 agonist ivuxolimab in advanced cancers. Concerning the study at large: Ivuxolimab was a fully human IgG2 agonistic monoclonal antibody targeting the costimulatory receptor OX40 (CD134). Intravenous ivuxolimab was administered to patients every 2 weeks at six dose levels: 0.01, 0.1, 0.3, 1.5, 3 and 10 mg/kg. Among the approximately 54 dose-escalation patients, about 19 had hepatocellular carcinoma, about 15 melanoma, 9 renal cell carcinoma and 9 head and neck cancer. In the dose-escalation cohort, 82.7% of patients were male, and the mean age was around 60 years, with a range of about 23 to 90. Patients were allowed to have had prior anti-PD-1, anti-PD-L1 or anti-CTLA-4 therapy, and roughly 40% of the dose-escalation patients had previously received checkpoint inhibitors. Partial responses were achieved by three dose-escalation patients, of whom one had hepatocellular carcinoma and two had cutaneous melanoma. The point of sequencing TCRbeta in the periphery was to test whether ivuxolimab changed TCR sequence diversity and drove clonal T-cell expansion. The monotherapy dose-escalation portion (N ≈ 56 patients) of the phase I ivuxolimab trial is reported in the paper.

The germline V gene yields SGHDT for CDR1 and YYEEEE for CDR2. V is reduced by 1 base and J by 4 bases, leaving a spacing of 14 bases between them. Inclusive of the bounding cysteine and phenylalanine, the CDR3 is 15 residues long. The read is trimmed to its CDR3 DNA, 45 bases read in frame from base 1. Summary of the overall study and its limitations: After ivuxolimab, expanded clones were on average more numerous among CD8+ T cells than among CD4+ T cells. Low levels of normalized T-cell clonal expansion were also shown by some nonresponding patients. In partial responders in the 0.1-3.0 mg/kg groups, normalized peripheral clonal expansion was found to be among the lowest, especially among CD8+ T cells. At doses of 0.1 to 3.0 mg/kg, clonal expansion of both CD4+ and CD8+ T cells in blood was seen between baseline and week 6. The antigen specificity of the clonally expanded peripheral T cells was not determined.

This clone qualifies as medium-sized (0.01 to 0.1%). What this receptor recognizes is not known. Base qualities are not at hand, and no much larger clone is one base apart. For sequencing of the TCRbeta CDR3 region, genomic DNA was extracted from the sorted cells. The immunoSEQ Assay was used for sequencing of TCRbeta CDR3 regions. This is the immuneACCESS table as TCRdb keeps it, with only in-frame sequences that have V and J called. A part of the clones is gone; compared with another copy, unresolved V genes explain less than half, and the rest is unexplained. Here the sample has around 16,000 clones; about 81% occur a single time. The ten top clones hold 41% of the sample. The trial excluded patients who had a history of autoimmune disease or were on systemic immunosuppression. In every dose cohort, peripheral blood was drawn for TCR sequencing at baseline, cycle 4 day 1, and cycle 7 day 1. Samples came from an open-label, multicenter, first-in-human phase I dose-escalation trial of ivuxolimab. Adults with locally advanced or metastatic melanoma, renal cell carcinoma, hepatocellular carcinoma or head and neck squamous cell carcinoma were enrolled in the trial. Before TCR sequencing, CD4+ T cells and CD8+ T cells from peripheral blood were sorted into separate populations.

Sequenced material: CD4+ or CD8+ T cells sorted from blood, taken in a trial of the OX40 agonist ivuxolimab. The receptor's source is an adult with an advanced solid tumor such as melanoma, head and neck, liver or kidney cancer. The chain joins TRBV5-6 to TRBJ2-5; TRBD1 is a weak D gene call, 5 bases matching. The nucleotide sequence reads as follows: TGTGCCAGCAGCTTGACAGGAGAAGGCCGAGAGACCCAGTACTTC. This is translated as CASSLTGEGRETQYF.